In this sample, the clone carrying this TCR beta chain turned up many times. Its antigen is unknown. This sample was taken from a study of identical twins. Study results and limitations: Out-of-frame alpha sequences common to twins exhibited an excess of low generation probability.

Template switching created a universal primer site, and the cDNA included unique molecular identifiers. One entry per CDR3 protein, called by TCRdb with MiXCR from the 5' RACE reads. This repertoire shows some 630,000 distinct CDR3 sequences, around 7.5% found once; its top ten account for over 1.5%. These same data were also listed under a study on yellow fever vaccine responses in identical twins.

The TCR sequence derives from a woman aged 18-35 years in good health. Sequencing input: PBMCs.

CDR3 nucleotide sequence: TGTGCCAGCAGTCCCGGGACCTTGAAATACGAGCAGTACTTC. It specifies CASSPGTLKYEQYF. V gene TRBV12-3 or TRBV12-4 combines with J gene TRBJ2-7; D may be TRBD1 or TRBD2 (5 bases each). The CDR3 is made up of 14 amino acids. V shed 5 bases and J shed 4 bases, with 15 bases lying between them.